Listed below are T cell receptor beta chains from one sample, sequenced in a study of T-cell reconstitution after alpha-beta-depleted transplantation in children. TCRdb fed the PCR reads into MiXCR, producing one record per CDR3 protein. The sample yields 210,000 or so distinct CDR3 sequences, 8% to 9.5% seen once. The sequencing used PBMCs from the stem cell graft donor, collected from the stem cell graft. All receptors derive from a human donor who donated a stem cell graft to a child with acute lymphoblastic leukemia. CDR3s include the opening cysteine and the closing phenylalanine or tryptophan. The D gene is left open where the match is weak. Size values are once, few and many counts, or a class for expanded clones, and some rows have none.

d_call j_call clone_size v_call cdr3_nt cdr3_aa
- TRBJ2-5 many TRBV18 TGTGCCAGCTCACCCGGCAGTCAAGAGACCCAGTACTTC CASSPGSQETQYF
- TRBJ2-7 - TRBV27 TGTGCCAGCAGTTTATCAGGGGGGTCAATCTACGAGCAGTACTTC CASSLSGGSIYEQYF
- TRBJ1-5 many TRBV6-1 TGTGCCAGCGCGGTACATTTCAATCAGCCCCAGCATTTT CASAVHFNQPQHF
TRBD2 TRBJ2-1 - TRBV6-1 TGTGCCAGCAGTACGACTAGCGGGTGGGCCTACAATGAGCAGTTCTTC CASSTTSGWAYNEQFF
- TRBJ1-1 medium-sized TRBV5-1 TGCGCCAGCAGCTTGGACAACAGGAGGAACACTGAAGCTTTCTTT CASSLDNRRNTEAFF
- TRBJ2-7 many TRBV3-1 TGTGCCAGCAGCCAAGGTGGGGGTATCTACGAGCAGTACTTC CASSQGGGIYEQYF
- TRBJ2-2 - TRBV10-1 TGCGCCAGCAGTGAGGCGTTGCCCGGGGAGCTGTTTTTT CASSEALPGELFF
- TRBJ2-5 few TRBV29-1 TGCAGCGTCCGTAGGGGCAGACAAGAGACCCAGTACTTC CSVRRGRQETQYF
- TRBJ2-3 many TRBV10-3 TGTGCCATCGGGTATGTTGGGGGGCAGGCGGATACGCAGTATTTT CAIGYVGGQADTQYF
TRBD1 TRBJ1-1 few TRBV5-1 TGCGCCAGCAGCGGGGGACAGGGGTACACTGAAGCTTTCTTT CASSGGQGYTEAFF
- TRBJ1-1 - TRBV25-1 TGTGCCAGCCTTGGGGAGGGGCCAAGAACTGAAGCTTTCTTT CASLGEGPRTEAFF
- TRBJ2-7 many TRBV12-3/TRBV12-4 TGTGCCAGCAGTTTCTTCCAGGGTCCCTCCTACGAGCAGTACTTC CASSFFQGPSYEQYF
TRBD2 TRBJ2-3 many TRBV6-4 TGTGCCAGCAGTGAAGCTGGCGGGGGAAGCACAGATACGCAGTATTTT CASSEAGGGSTDTQYF
- TRBJ2-3 many TRBV7-8 TGTGCCAGCAGCTCCCAAGGGGGGTACACAGATACGCAGTATTTT CASSSQGGYTDTQYF
- TRBJ2-5 - TRBV4-1 TGCGCCAGCAGCCAAGATGGGGTTGGGGAACCTCAAGAGACCCAGTACTTC CASSQDGVGEPQETQYF
TRBD1 TRBJ1-5 few TRBV12-3/TRBV12-4 TGTGCCAGCAGTTCATCCACAGGGGGTAGCAATCAGCCCCAGCATTTT CASSSSTGGSNQPQHF
- TRBJ1-5 many TRBV7-2 TGTGCCAGCAGTACGCAGGGCCGACAGCCCCAGCATTTT CASSTQGRQPQHF
- TRBJ2-3 many TRBV12-3/TRBV12-4 TGTGCCAGCCGCCCGGGTTGGACAGATACGCAGTATTTT CASRPGWTDTQYF
- TRBJ2-6 - TRBV14 TGTGCCAGCAGCCAAGATTGGGTTGGAGACCCCTTTAGTACTGGGGCCAACGTCCTGACTTTC CASSQDWVGDPFSTGANVLTF